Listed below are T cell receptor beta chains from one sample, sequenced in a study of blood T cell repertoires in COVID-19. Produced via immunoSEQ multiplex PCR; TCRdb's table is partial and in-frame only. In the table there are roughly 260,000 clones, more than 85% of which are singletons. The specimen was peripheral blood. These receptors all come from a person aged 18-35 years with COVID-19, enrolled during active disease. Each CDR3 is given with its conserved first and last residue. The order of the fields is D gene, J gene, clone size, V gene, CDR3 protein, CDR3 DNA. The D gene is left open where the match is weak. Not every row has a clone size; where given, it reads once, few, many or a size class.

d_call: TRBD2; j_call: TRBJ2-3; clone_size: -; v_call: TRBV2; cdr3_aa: CASRREAGDTQYF; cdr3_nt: TGTGCCAGCAGGCGGGAGGCCGGGGATACGCAGTATTTT
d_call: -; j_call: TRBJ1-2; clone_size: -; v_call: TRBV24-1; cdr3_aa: CATSDREEKVGANYGYTF; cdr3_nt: TGTGCCACCAGTGACCGGGAGGAAAAGGTGGGGGCTAACTATGGCTACACCTTC
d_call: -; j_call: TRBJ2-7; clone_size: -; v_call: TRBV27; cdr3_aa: CASSPVRDYEQYF; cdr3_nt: TGTGCCAGCAGTCCGGTGCGTGACTACGAGCAGTACTTC
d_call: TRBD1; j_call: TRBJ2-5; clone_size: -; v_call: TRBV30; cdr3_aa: CAWSKGLGQQETQYF; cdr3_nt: TGTGCCTGGAGTAAGGGGCTGGGACAGCAAGAGACCCAGTACTTC
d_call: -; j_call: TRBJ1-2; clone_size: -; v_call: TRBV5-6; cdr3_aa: CASSRQGSNYGYTF; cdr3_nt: TGTGCCAGCAGCCGGCAGGGGTCTAACTATGGCTACACCTTC
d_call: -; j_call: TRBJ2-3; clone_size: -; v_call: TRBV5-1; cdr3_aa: CASSLARTDTQYF; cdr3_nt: TGCGCCAGCAGCTTGGCCCGTACAGATACGCAGTATTTT
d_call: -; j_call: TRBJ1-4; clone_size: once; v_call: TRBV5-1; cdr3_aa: CASRSQGPNEKLFF; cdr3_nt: TGCGCCAGCAGATCTCAGGGCCCAAATGAAAAACTGTTTTTT
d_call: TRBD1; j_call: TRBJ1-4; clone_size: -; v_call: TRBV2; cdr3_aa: CASKTTGATNEKLFF; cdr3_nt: TGTGCCAGCAAAACTACAGGGGCAACTAATGAAAAACTGTTTTTT
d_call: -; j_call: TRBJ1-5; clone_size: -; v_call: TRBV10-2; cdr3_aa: CAGVNRDRNQPQHF; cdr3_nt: TGCGCCGGTGTGAACAGGGACCGCAATCAGCCCCAGCATTTT
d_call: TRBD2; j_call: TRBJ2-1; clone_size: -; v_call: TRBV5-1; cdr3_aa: CASSLSSGMYNEQFF; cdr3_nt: TGCGCCAGCAGCTTGTCTAGCGGGATGTACAATGAGCAGTTCTTC
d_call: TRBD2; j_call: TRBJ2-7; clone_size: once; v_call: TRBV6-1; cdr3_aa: CASSENGAGGIYEQYF; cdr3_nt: TGTGCCAGCAGTGAAAATGGGGCGGGAGGGATCTACGAGCAGTACTTC
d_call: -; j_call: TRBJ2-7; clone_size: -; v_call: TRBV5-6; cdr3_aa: CASSLAASYEQYF; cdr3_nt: TGTGCCAGCAGCTTAGCGGCCTCCTACGAGCAGTACTTC
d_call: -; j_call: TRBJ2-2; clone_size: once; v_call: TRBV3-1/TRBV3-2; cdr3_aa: CASSHTANTGELFF; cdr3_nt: TGTGCCAGCAGCCACACAGCAAACACCGGGGAGCTGTTTTTT
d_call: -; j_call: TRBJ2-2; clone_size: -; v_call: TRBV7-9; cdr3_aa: CASSADWNTGELFF; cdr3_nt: TGTGCCAGCAGCGCGGACTGGAACACCGGGGAGCTGTTTTTT
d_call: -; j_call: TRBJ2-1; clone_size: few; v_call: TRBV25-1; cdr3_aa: CASSEAQIRLVNEQFF; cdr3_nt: TGTGCCAGCAGTGAAGCCCAAATAAGACTAGTTAATGAGCAGTTCTTC
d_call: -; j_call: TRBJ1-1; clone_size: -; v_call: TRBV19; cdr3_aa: CAITWGGGRNTEAFF; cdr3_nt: TGTGCCATTACCTGGGGGGGCGGGAGAAACACTGAAGCTTTCTTT
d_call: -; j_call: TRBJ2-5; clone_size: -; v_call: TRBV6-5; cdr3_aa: CALYFGETQYF; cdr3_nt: TGTGCCCTGTATTTCGGGGAGACCCAGTACTTC
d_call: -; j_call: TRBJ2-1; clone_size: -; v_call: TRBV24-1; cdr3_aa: CATSDLYNEQFF; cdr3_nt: TGTGCCACCAGTGACCTATACAATGAGCAGTTCTTC
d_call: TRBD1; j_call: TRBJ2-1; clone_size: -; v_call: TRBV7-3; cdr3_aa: CASSLGTGSHNEQFF; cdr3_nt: TGTGCCAGCAGCCTGGGGACAGGGAGCCACAATGAGCAGTTCTTC
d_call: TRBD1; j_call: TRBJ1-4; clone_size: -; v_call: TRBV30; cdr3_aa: CACKGPGGNEKLFF; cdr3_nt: TGTGCCTGCAAGGGGCCAGGGGGTAATGAAAAACTGTTTTTT
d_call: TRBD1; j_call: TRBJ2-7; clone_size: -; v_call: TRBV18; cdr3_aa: CASSPPGQGVHEQYF; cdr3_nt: TGTGCCAGCTCACCACCGGGACAGGGGGTTCACGAGCAGTACTTC
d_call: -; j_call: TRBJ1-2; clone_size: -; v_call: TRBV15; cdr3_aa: CATSRDPGSNYGYTF; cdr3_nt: TGTGCCACCAGCAGAGATCCGGGGTCCAACTATGGCTACACCTTC
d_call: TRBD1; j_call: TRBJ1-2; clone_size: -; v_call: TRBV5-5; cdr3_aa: CASSLGQGTYGYTF; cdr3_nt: TGTGCCAGCAGCCTCGGACAGGGGACGTATGGCTACACCTTC
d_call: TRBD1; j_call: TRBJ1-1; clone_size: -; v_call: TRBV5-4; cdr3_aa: CASSFGTGVNTEAFF; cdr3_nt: TGTGCCAGCAGCTTCGGGACAGGCGTAAACACTGAAGCTTTCTTT
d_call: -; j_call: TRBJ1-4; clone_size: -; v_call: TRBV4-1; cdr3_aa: CASSLLGLTNEKLFF; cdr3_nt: TGCGCCAGCAGCTTGTTGGGACTAACTAATGAAAAACTGTTTTTT
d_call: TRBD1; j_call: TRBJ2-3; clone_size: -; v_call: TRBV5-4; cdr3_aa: CASSLDYLIQGTDTQYF; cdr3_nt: TGTGCCAGCAGCTTGGACTACTTAATACAGGGGACAGATACGCAGTATTTT
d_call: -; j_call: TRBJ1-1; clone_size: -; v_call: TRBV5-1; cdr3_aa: CASGSGGTEAFF; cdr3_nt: TGCGCCAGCGGCTCGGGAGGGACTGAAGCTTTCTTT
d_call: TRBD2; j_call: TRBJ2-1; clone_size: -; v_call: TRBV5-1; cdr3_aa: CASSLVAGGGNEQFF; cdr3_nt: TGCGCCAGCAGCTTGGTAGCGGGAGGTGGGAATGAGCAGTTCTTC
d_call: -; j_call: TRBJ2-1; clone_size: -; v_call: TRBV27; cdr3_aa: CASRTSGGYNEQFF; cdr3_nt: TGTGCCAGCAGAACCTCCGGGGGCTACAATGAGCAGTTCTTC
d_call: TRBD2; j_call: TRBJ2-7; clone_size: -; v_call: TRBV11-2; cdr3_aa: CASSLLTSGSYEQYF; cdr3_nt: TGTGCCAGCAGCTTGTTGACTAGCGGTTCCTACGAGCAGTACTTC
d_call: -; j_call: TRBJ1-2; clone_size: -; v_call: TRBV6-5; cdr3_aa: CASSLSGTPNGYTF; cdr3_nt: TGTGCCAGCAGTCTTTCCGGGACACCAAATGGCTACACCTTC
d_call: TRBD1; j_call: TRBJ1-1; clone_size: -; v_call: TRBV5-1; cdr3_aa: CASSFAQGDTEAFF; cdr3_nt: TGCGCCAGCAGCTTCGCCCAGGGGGACACTGAAGCTTTCTTT
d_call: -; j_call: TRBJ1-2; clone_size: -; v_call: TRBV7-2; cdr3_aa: CASSLGSGAGGYTF; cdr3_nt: TGTGCCAGCAGCTTAGGGTCAGGGGCTGGTGGCTACACCTTC
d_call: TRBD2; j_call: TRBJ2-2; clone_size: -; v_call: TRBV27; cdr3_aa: CASSRRLALNTGELFF; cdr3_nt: TGTGCCAGCAGTCGCCGACTAGCGCTGAACACCGGGGAGCTGTTTTTT
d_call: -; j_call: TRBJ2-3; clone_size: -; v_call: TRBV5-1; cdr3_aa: CASSAGPGTDTQYF; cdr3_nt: TGCGCCAGCAGCGCCGGCCCAGGGACAGATACGCAGTATTTT
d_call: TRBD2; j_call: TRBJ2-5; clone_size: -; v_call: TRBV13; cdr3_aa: CASSAGLAGVETQYF; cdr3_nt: TGTGCCAGCAGCGCGGGACTAGCGGGAGTAGAGACCCAGTACTTC
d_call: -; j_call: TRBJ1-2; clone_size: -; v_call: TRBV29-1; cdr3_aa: CSVELSGAQGYTF; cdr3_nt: TGCAGCGTTGAACTCTCAGGGGCGCAAGGCTACACCTTC
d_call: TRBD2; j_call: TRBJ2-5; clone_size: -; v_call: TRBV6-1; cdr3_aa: CASSEAGGSQETQYF; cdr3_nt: TGTGCCAGCAGTGAAGCGGGAGGGAGCCAAGAGACCCAGTACTTC
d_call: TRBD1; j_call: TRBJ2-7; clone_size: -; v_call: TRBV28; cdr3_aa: CASSPTTGVVDEQYF; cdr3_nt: TGTGCCAGCAGTCCCACGACAGGGGTAGTCGACGAGCAGTACTTC
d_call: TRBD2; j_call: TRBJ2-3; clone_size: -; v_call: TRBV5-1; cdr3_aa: CASSGGTSGTDTQYF; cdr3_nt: TGCGCCAGCAGCGGAGGGACTAGCGGCACAGATACGCAGTATTTT
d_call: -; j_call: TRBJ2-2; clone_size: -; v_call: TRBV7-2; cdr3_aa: CASSLNARANTGELFF; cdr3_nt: TGTGCCAGCAGCTTAAATGCCAGGGCGAACACCGGGGAGCTGTTTTTT
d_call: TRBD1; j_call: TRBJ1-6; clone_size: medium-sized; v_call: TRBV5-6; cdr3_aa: CASSLEGTGDHSPLHF; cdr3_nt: TGTGCCAGCAGCTTAGAAGGGACAGGGGATCACTCACCCCTCCACTTT
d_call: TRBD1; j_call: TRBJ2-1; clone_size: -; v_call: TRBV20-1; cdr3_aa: CSASRRDRAYNEQFF; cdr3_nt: TGCAGTGCTAGTAGGCGGGACAGGGCATACAATGAGCAGTTCTTC
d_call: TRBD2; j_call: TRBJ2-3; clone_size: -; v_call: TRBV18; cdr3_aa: CASSPAAGVTDTQYF; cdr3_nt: TGTGCCAGCTCACCAGCCGCGGGGGTCACAGATACGCAGTATTTT
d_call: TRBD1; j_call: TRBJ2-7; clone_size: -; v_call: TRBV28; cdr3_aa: CASSLTGTGYEQYF; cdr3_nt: TGTGCCAGCAGTTTGACCGGGACAGGCTACGAGCAGTACTTC
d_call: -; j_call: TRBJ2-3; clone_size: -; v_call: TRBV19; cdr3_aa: CASSPGVDTQYF; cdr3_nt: TGTGCCAGTAGTCCCGGGGTGGATACGCAGTATTTT
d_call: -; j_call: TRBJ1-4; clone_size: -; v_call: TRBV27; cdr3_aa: CASSLRQTPYTTNEKLFF; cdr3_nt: TGTGCCAGCAGCTTAAGACAGACCCCTTATACAACTAATGAAAAACTGTTTTTT
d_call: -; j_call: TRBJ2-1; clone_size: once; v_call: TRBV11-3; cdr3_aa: CASSRGNEQFF; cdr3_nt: TGTGCCAGTTCGCGGGGTAATGAGCAGTTCTTC
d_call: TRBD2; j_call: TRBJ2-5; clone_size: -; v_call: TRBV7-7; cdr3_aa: CASSPIAGVGETQYF; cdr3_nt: TGTGCCAGCAGCCCAATAGCGGGAGTGGGGGAGACCCAGTACTTC
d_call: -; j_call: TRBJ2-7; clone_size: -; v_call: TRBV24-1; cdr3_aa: CATSDAGGAYEQYF; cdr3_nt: TGTGCCACCAGTGACGCCGGGGGAGCCTACGAGCAGTACTTC
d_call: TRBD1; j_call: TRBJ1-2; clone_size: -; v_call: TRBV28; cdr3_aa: CASSPGQGDGYTF; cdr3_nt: TGTGCCAGCAGTCCGGGACAGGGCGATGGCTACACCTTC
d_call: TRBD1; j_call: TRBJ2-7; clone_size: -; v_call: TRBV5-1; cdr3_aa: CASRQGQGNEQYF; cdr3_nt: TGCGCCAGCAGGCAGGGACAGGGGAACGAGCAGTACTTC
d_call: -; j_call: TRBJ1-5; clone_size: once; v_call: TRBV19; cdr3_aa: CASRDSVNQPQHF; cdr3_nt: TGTGCCAGTAGAGACAGCGTCAATCAGCCCCAGCATTTT
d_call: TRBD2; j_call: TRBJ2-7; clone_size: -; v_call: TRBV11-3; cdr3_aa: CASSHTSGGSYEQYF; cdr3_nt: TGTGCCAGCAGCCACACTAGCGGGGGCAGCTACGAGCAGTACTTC
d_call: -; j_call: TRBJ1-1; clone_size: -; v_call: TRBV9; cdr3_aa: CASSVGSGEAFF; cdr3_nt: TGTGCCAGCAGCGTAGGGTCGGGGGAAGCTTTCTTT
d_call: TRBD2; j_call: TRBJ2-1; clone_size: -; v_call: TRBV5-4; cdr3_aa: CASSFPTSGSTDEQFF; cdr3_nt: TGTGCCAGCAGCTTCCCTACTAGCGGGAGTACGGATGAGCAGTTCTTC
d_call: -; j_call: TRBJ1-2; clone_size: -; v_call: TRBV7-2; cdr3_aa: CASSFGQPQFF; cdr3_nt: TGTGCCAGCAGCTTCGGACAGCCCCAATTCTTC
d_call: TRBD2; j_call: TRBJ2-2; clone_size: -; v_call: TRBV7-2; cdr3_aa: CASSAFVGGAANTGELFF; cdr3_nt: TGTGCCAGCAGCGCCTTCGTGGGAGGGGCAGCGAACACCGGGGAGCTGTTTTTT
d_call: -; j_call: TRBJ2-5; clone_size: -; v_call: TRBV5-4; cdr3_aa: CASSLGQQETQYF; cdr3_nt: TGTGCCAGCAGCTTGGGACAGCAAGAGACCCAGTACTTC
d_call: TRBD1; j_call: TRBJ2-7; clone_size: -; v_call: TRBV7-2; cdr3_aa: CASSWPGQGYEQYF; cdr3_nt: TGTGCCAGCAGCTGGCCGGGACAGGGATACGAGCAGTACTTC